Below, 17 T cell receptor beta chains from the same sample are listed, as sequenced in a study of blood T cell repertoires in COVID-19. The assay was immunoSEQ multiplex PCR, and TCRdb's table has in-frame clones only and misses some. The sample consists of fewer than 250,000 clones, about nine tenths of them appearing once. Input material: peripheral blood. The receptor source for this set is a man between 60 and 75 years old who had recovered from COVID-19.

This clone appeared a single time. CDR3 sequence: CASSATGGWNQPQHF. In nucleotides, the CDR3 is TGTGCCAGCAGCGCTACAGGGGGCTGGAATCAGCCCCAGCATTTT. The rearrangement links TRBV9 to TRBJ1-5, with TRBD1 matching 9 bases. The trim removed 3 bases at V and 4 bases at J, leaving 5 bases unmatched. The CDR3 runs to 15 residues. Germline CDR1 is SGDLS and CDR2 is YYNGEE.

The chain recombines TRBV28 with TRBJ1-2; TRBD1 matches at 9 bases. The V gene's germline CDR1 is MDHEN and CDR2 SYDVKM. This CDR3 has 16 amino acids. V lost 5 bases to trimming and J lost 5 bases; unmatched junction nucleotides: 12. The CDR3 sequence is CASSTTSGTGRYGYTF. Written as DNA, the CDR3 is TGTGCCAGCAGTACTACTTCCGGGACAGGGCGTTATGGCTACACCTTC.

CDR3 nucleotide sequence: TGTGCCAGCAGCTTAGAGCTCACAGACCTAAGCACAGATACGCAGTATTTT. It yields the protein CASSLELTDLSTDTQYF. V usage is TRBV7-8 and J usage is TRBJ2-3; D remains unclear. V gave up 1 base and J gave up 0 bases, with 14 bases separating them. This CDR3 is 17 amino acids long. Looked up from germline, CDR1 is SGHVS and CDR2 is FQNEAQ.

J is TRBJ1-5 and V is TRBV4-2; 12 nucleotides match TRBD1. The junction had 6 bases not matched to a gene; V was cut back by 4 bases and J by 2 bases. CDR1 is LGHNA, CDR2 YNFKEQ, per germline. CDR3 length: 17 residues. CDR3 DNA sequence: TGTGCCAGCAGCCCGGGACAGGGGGCATTAGGCAATCAGCCCCAGCATTTT. Encoded protein: CASSPGQGALGNQPQHF.

The chain uses TRBV2 and TRBJ2-2, with a weak D call TRBD2 (6 bases). The CDR3 is 15 amino acids. Trimming removed 0 bases from V and 6 bases from J, with 11 bases in between. CDR1 is SNHLY, CDR2 FYNNEI, per germline. CDR3 DNA sequence: TGTGCCAGCAGTGAAGCCGCGCGGAGGGCCGGGGAGCTGTTTTTT. It translates to CASSEAARRAGELFF.

In DNA form, the CDR3 reads TGTGCCAGCGGCAACAGGGCGAGGCATGAGCAGTTCTTC. It is translated as CASGNRARHEQFF. This sequence joins TRBV7-2 and TRBJ2-1, with a possible D match to TRBD1 (6 bases). The CDR3 is made up of 13 amino acids. The germline gives CDR1 SGHTA, CDR2 FQGNSA. The ends were cut back, 8 bases at V and 8 bases at J, with 16 bases in the middle.

The V call is TRBV2, the J call TRBJ2-5, with TRBD2 identical over 12 bases. This CDR3 spans 14 amino acids. The J segment lost 4 bases and the V segment lost 6 bases, leaving 3 bases of the junction unmatched. Germline V gene data show CDR1 as SNHLY and CDR2 as FYNNEI. CDR3 protein: CASRKTSGGETQYF. CDR3 coding DNA: TGTGCCAGCAGAAAGACTAGCGGGGGAGAGACCCAGTACTTC.

The V and J genes are TRBV24-1 and TRBJ1-5; tentative D call: TRBD1 (6 bases). The CDR3 extends over 13 amino acids. V was pared by 3 bases and J by 7 bases, with 9 bases between. Germline loops: CDR1 KGHDR, CDR2 SFDVKD. The CDR3 sequence: CATSDRGGQPQHF. CDR3 DNA sequence: TGTGCCACCAGTGATAGAGGGGGACAGCCCCAGCATTTT.

The chain carries TRBV19 and TRBJ1-1; possibly TRBD1 for D (5 bases). CDR1 and CDR2 (germline): LNHDA, SQIVND (reference sequence). V lost 4 bases and J 4 bases, leaving 10 bases between the germline ends. This CDR3 has 13 residues. The CDR3 here is CASSTREGTEAFF. The CDR3 coding sequence is TGTGCCAGTAGTACCAGGGAGGGCACTGAAGCTTTCTTT.

V is TRBV5-5 and J is TRBJ2-5; D call uncertain. The CDR3 sequence is 11 residues long. Trimming pared 0 bases from V and 5 bases from J, leaving 2 bases between. In germline, CDR1 is SGHKS, CDR2 YYEKEE (reference sequence). The CDR3 DNA sequence: TGTGCCAGCAGCTTGGCGGAGACCCAGTACTTC. Translating it yields CASSLAETQYF.

The chain joins TRBV5-1 to TRBJ1-1; D remains unclear. CDR3 length: 14 amino acids. CDR1 and CDR2 (germline): SGHRS, YFSETQ. V shed 0 bases and J shed 4 bases, with 10 bases lying between them. CDR3: CASSLEGRGTEAFF. The CDR3 nucleotides read TGCGCCAGCAGCTTGGAGGGTCGGGGCACTGAAGCTTTCTTT.

The genes are TRBV28 and TRBJ1-2, with no clear D. Germline V gives CDR1 MDHEN, CDR2 SYDVKM. V lost 5 bases, J lost 4 bases, and 11 bases lay in between. The CDR3 runs to 13 residues. CDR3: CASSPRVGYGYTF. CDR3 coding DNA: TGTGCCAGCAGTCCCCGGGTAGGCTATGGCTACACCTTC.

The V and J genes are TRBV19 and TRBJ2-2; 11 bases are shared with TRBD2. The J segment lost 6 bases and the V segment lost 7 bases, leaving 7 bases of the junction unmatched. The CDR3 has 15 amino acids. Germline values: CDR1 LNHDA, CDR2 SQIVND (reference sequence). CDR3 protein: CASTLVAGGPGELFF. The CDR3 DNA sequence: TGTGCCAGTACTCTCGTAGCGGGGGGGCCCGGGGAGCTGTTTTTT.

The rearrangement links TRBV27 to TRBJ2-5; D gene uncertain. CDR3 length equals 12 residues. Trimming removed 6 bases at V and 4 bases at J, with 9 bases between. The V gene's germline CDR1 is MNHEY and CDR2 SMNVEV (reference sequence). The CDR3 DNA follows: TGTGCCAGCAGGGGCCCTTCAGAGACCCAGTACTTC. Protein sequence: CASRGPSETQYF.

The genes are TRBV7-8 and TRBJ1-4; D is possibly TRBD1 (5 bases). CDR3 length: 17 amino acids. Germline lookup yields CDR1 SGHVS and CDR2 FQNEAQ. Trimming left V 1 base short and J 3 bases short, with 15 bases between. In nucleotides, the CDR3 is TGTGCCAGCAGCTTAGAAGGGGCGTTTATCGCTAATGAAAAACTGTTTTTT. Encoded protein: CASSLEGAFIANEKLFF.

V and J are TRBV9 and TRBJ1-1; possibly TRBD1 for D (5 bases). Germline V gives CDR1 SGDLS, CDR2 YYNGEE. The CDR3 has 14 amino acids. Trimming left V 2 bases short and J 4 bases short, with 12 bases between. The CDR3 sequence: CASSVAGGTTEAFF. CDR3 bases: TGTGCCAGCAGCGTCGCCGGGGGGACCACTGAAGCTTTCTTT. Combining the CDR3 with reference TRBV9 and TRBJ1-1 gives the whole variable domain DSGVTQTPKHLITATGQRVTLRCSPRSGDLSVYWYQQSLDQGLQFLIQYYNGEERAKGNILERFSAQQFPDLHSELNLSSLELGDSALYFCASSVAGGTTEAFFGQGTRLTVV.

On this clone: Other DNA sequences in this sample translate to the same CDR3. The chain uses TRBV27 and TRBJ1-2; tentative D call: TRBD1 (6 bases). Germline V gene sequence: CDR1 MNHEY, CDR2 SMNVEV (reference sequence). Trimming took 0 bases from V and 8 from J, leaving 10 bases between them. The CDR3 sequence is 13 residues long. CDR3 in DNA: TGTGCCAGCAGTTTATCAAGGGGGGGCGGCTACACCTTC. Amino acids: CASSLSRGGGYTF.